This T cell receptor (beta chain) was identified during a study of long-term antiretroviral therapy in people with HIV. The CDR3 loop spans 14 amino acids. The germline V and J ends were trimmed by 0 bases and 11 bases, with 15 bases remaining between them. CDR1 and CDR2 from the germline V gene are SGHAT and FQNNGV. The immunoSEQ assay was v3.0, run at survey level. Measured with immunoSEQ multiplex PCR; TCRdb has only the in-frame clones, and not every one. The data hold about 17,000 clones, with 80% to 95% observed a single time. The sequence was collected from a woman between 40 and 50 years old with HIV. The chain uses TRBV11-2 and TRBJ2-3, with a possible D match to TRBD2 (5 bases). The input for sequencing was unsorted PBMCs, taken 0.6 years after starting antiretroviral therapy. CDR3 residues: CASSLDRTGRGQYF. CDR3 DNA: TGTGCCAGCAGCTTAGACCGGACGGGCCGGGGGCAGTATTTT.